The 8 T cell receptor beta chains below come from one sample, sequenced in a study of blood T cell repertoires in COVID-19. Measured with immunoSEQ multiplex PCR; TCRdb has only the in-frame clones, and not every one. In the table there are about 100,000 clones, just over 90% of which are singletons. Sample: peripheral blood. These receptors were taken from a man aged 45-60 years with active COVID-19.

This chain links TRBV28 with TRBJ2-7, with 13 bases identical to TRBD2. V shed 5 bases and J 0 bases; nucleotides not matched to a gene: 4. CDR3 length: 16 amino acids. The V gene's germline CDR1 is MDHEN and CDR2 SYDVKM. As DNA, the CDR3 is TGTGCCAGCAGTCCCCGACTAGCGGGGGGCTCCTACGAGCAGTACTTC. This gives the protein CASSPRLAGGSYEQYF.

The chain combines TRBV5-4 with TRBJ1-2, with D maybe TRBD1 (5 bases). This CDR3 contains 13 residues. CDR1 and CDR2 from the germline V gene are SGHNT and YYREEE (reference sequence). The ends were cut back, 5 bases at V and 3 bases at J, with 11 bases in the middle. The CDR3 loop reads CASRTVLHYGYTF. The DNA of the CDR3 is TGTGCCAGCAGGACAGTCCTACACTATGGCTACACCTTC.

The chain employs TRBV12-3 or TRBV12-4 and TRBJ1-1; a weak D match, TRBD1 (6 bases). The V gene lost 6 bases and the J gene lost 2 bases, with 10 bases spanning the gap. There are 13 residues in the CDR3. The chain's CDR3 is CASSPGTNTEAFF. CDR3 DNA sequence: TGTGCCAGCAGCCCAGGGACAAACACTGAAGCTTTCTTT.

The rearrangement joins TRBV5-8 to TRBJ1-5; TRBD1 matches at 8 bases. Germline CDR1 SGHTS, CDR2 YDEGEE. The length of the CDR3 is 14 residues. The J segment lost 4 bases and the V segment lost 4 bases, leaving 4 bases of the junction unmatched. The chain's CDR3 is CASSMDRVNQPQHF. For the CDR3, the DNA is TGTGCCAGCAGCATGGACAGGGTTAATCAGCCCCAGCATTTT. The entire variable domain, with the rest obtained from reference TRBV5-8 and TRBJ1-5, is as follows: EAGVTQSPTHLIKTRGQQATLRCSPISGHTSVYWYQQALGLGLQFLLWYDEGEERNRGNFPPRFSGRQFPNYSSELNVNALELEDSALYLCASSMDRVNQPQHFGDGTRLSIL.

V is TRBV18 and J is TRBJ2-2, with 9 bases fitting TRBD1. Germline assignment: CDR1 KGHSH and CDR2 LQKENI. The J segment lost 4 bases and the V segment lost 7 bases, leaving 4 bases of the junction unmatched. CDR3 length: 14 amino acids. The chain's CDR3 is CASFGQGITGELFF. In DNA form, the CDR3 reads TGTGCCAGCTTCGGACAGGGGATCACCGGGGAGCTGTTTTTT.

The chain employs TRBV6-6 and TRBJ1-5, with 7 positions matching TRBD1. CDR3 length: 13 amino acids. V lost 10 bases and J lost 2; bases outside the gene matches: 5. CDR1 and CDR2 from the germline V gene are MNHNY and SVGAGI (reference sequence). CDR3 protein: CATQGDGNQPQHF. The CDR3 DNA follows: TGTGCCACCCAGGGGGATGGCAATCAGCCCCAGCATTTT.

The rearrangement joins TRBV7-9 to TRBJ2-1; D is perhaps TRBD2 (6 bases). CDR3 size: 18 residues. Trimming took off 4 bases at V and 0 bases at J, with 19 bases between the two ends. CDR1 is SEHNR, CDR2 FQNEAQ, per germline (reference sequence). The CDR3: CASSSLIAAGSSYNEQFF. DNA for the CDR3: TGTGCCAGCAGCTCCCTTATAGCCGCGGGAAGCTCCTACAATGAGCAGTTCTTC.

The rearrangement links TRBV7-9 to TRBJ1-4; D might be TRBD1 (6 bases). Germline CDR1 SEHNR, CDR2 FQNEAQ (reference sequence). This CDR3 has 16 amino acids. Trimming stripped 5 bases from V and 8 bases from J, with 21 bases between. CDR3 residues: CASSKGTGTFDEKLFF. CDR3 nucleotides: TGTGCCAGCAGCAAAGGGACCGGGACATTCGACGAAAAACTGTTTTTT.